This T cell receptor beta chain appears in the sequencing data of a study of radiotherapy plus CTLA-4 blockade in lung cancer. In the study overall: Patients showed objective responses in 15% to 20% of cases, and disease control was achieved by 25% to 35%.

Study observations and caveats: TCR clones from tumors expanded in blood after radiotherapy plus ipilimumab.

Turning to this clone: Its antigen is not identified.

Assay: immunoSEQ multiplex PCR; the TCRdb copy retains only in-frame clones and omits some. Of under 35,000 clones in the sample, over 60% are singletons; the top ten hold roughly 4.3%. This clonotype was obtained from a human donor with non-small cell lung cancer whose response to radiotherapy plus ipilimumab could not be evaluated. The specimen comprised peripheral blood, sampled from a patient treated with radiotherapy plus ipilimumab.

DNA of the CDR3: TGTGCCAGCAGCGCCGGACAGGGAGGCTATGGCTACACCTTC. It translates to CASSAGQGGYGYTF. The chain uses TRBV7-2 and TRBJ1-2, with 8 bases lining up with TRBD1. The germline gives CDR1 SGHTA, CDR2 FQGNSA. The CDR3 has 14 amino acids. J lost 4 bases, V lost 5 bases, and 6 bases had no gene match.